The present entry profiles one T cell receptor beta chain with its context. What it recognizes is unknown. The germline CDR1 and CDR2 sequences are MNHEY and SMNVEV (reference sequence). The CDR3 runs 16 residues. V lost 11 bases to trimming and J lost 6 bases; unmatched junction nucleotides: 20. The record originates from a study of cytomegalovirus exposure and HLA in healthy donors. Researchers ran the PCR with 60 Vbeta and 13 Jbeta primers. Generated by immunoSEQ multiplex PCR, the TCRdb table keeps only in-frame clones and is missing some. The sample has around 180,000 clones; over 70% are singletons. Study findings and constraints: Sequencing depth across donors, presence/absence analyses assumed, was roughly uniform.

The rearrangement links TRBV27 to TRBJ1-1; TRBD1 aligns across 8 bases. The sequence derives from a man between 35 and 55 years old in good health and CMV-seronegative. Sequencing input: PBMCs. CDR3 bases: TGTGCCTCCTATCGGGACAGGAGCGGGATGGGGGCTGAAGCTTTCTTT. This gives the protein CASYRDRSGMGAEAFF.